This T cell receptor beta chain was profiled in a study of blood T cells in healthy people across ages. Whole-study findings and limits: TCR beta diversity, measured per million T cells, fell in a roughly linear way with age. Compared with aged donors, long-lived donors showed fewer expanded clones, suggesting selection.

Then a second PCR, running roughly 7 to 11 cycles, was carried out with a sample-barcoded 5' primer and a J-beta primer mix. A 12-random-nucleotide template-switch adaptor tagged each cDNA molecule. TCRdb reprocessed the 5' RACE reads via MiXCR and lists one record per CDR3 protein. Among 1.2 million to 1.5 million distinct CDR3 sequences listed, 42% were seen once. Comments on this clonotype: Its target is unknown.

Peripheral blood from each donor was collected in a volume of 8.5 to 10 milliliters. The receptor comes from a woman in her late teens or twenties in good health. Sample: blood.

The CDR3 DNA follows: TGTGCCAGCAGTTACGCCGCGAAGGATTCGTACGAGCAGTACTTC. Translated, it gives CASSYAAKDSYEQYF. J is TRBJ2-7 and V is TRBV6-6; no reliable D call. The CDR3 runs to 15 residues. Between the trimmed V and J ends, which lost 2 bases and 4 bases, there was a span of 15 bases. Germline CDR1 MNHNY, CDR2 SVGAGI (reference sequence).